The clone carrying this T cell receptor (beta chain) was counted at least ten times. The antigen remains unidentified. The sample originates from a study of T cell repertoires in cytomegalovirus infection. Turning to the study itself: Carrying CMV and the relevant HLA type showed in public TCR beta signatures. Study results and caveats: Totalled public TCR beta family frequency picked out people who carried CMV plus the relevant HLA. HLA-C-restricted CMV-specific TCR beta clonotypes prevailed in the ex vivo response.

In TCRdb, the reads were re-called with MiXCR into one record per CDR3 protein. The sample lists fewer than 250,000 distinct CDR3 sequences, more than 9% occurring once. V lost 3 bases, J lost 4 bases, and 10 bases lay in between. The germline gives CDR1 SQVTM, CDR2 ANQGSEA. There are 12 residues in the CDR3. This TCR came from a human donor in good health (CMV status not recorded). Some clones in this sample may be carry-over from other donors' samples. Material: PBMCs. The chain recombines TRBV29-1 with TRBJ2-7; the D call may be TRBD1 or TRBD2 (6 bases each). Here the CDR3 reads CSVEWGAYEQYF. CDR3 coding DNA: TGCAGCGTTGAGTGGGGGGCATACGAGCAGTACTTC.